One T cell receptor beta chain is described in this entry. Its antigen remains unidentified. These data are taken from a study of T cell responses to AZD1222 COVID-19 vaccine. Germline V gives CDR1 MNHEY, CDR2 SVGAGI. The V and J ends lost 3 bases and 2 bases, in that order; junction bases with no gene match: 2. The CDR3 has 14 amino acids. Study-level points and caveats: The repertoires were collected only after the peak T cell response. CD4 TCRs linked to vaccination spanned spike, dominating at 160-218 and 743-854. Females made up more of the donors, who were largely white British, and clonal diversity may have come out too low. Unmutated variant regions are reportedly targeted by nearly half of spike-specific TCRs.

This table comes from immunoSEQ multiplex PCR, and its TCRdb copy is limited to in-frame clones, with some not included. The table lists about 140,000 clones, approximately 92% of them singletons. This specimen consisted of peripheral blood, obtained 28 days after the second AZD1222 dose. The TCR originated in an adult who received the AZD1222 COVID-19 vaccine. This chain joins TRBV6-5 and TRBJ2-7, with TRBD1 matching over 9 bases. CDR3 sequence reads: CASSYRQGAYEQYF. The CDR3 coding sequence is TGTGCCAGCAGTTATAGACAGGGGGCCTACGAGCAGTACTTC.